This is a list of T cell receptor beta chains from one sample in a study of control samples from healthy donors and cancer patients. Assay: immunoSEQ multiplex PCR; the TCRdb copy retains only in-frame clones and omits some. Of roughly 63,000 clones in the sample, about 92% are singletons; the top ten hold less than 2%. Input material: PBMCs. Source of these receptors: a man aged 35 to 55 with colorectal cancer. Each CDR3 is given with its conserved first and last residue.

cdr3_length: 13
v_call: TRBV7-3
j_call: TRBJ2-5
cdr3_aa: CASSPGQGETQYF

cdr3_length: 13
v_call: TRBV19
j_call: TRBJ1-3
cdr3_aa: CASSQQGTNTIYF

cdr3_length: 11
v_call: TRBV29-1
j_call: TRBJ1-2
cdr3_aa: CSVGGVGGYTF

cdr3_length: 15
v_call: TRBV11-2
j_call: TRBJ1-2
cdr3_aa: CASSFVVLGSHGYTF

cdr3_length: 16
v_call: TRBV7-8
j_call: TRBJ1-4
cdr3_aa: CASSLVGFTTNEKLFF

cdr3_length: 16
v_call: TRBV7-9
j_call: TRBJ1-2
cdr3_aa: CASSLSSSRALGGYTF

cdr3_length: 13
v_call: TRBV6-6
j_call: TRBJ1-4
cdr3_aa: CASTGTGREKLFF

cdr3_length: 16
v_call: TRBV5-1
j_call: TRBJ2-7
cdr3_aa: CASSSLEDTSSYEQYF

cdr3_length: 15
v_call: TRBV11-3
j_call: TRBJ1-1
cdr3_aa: CASSLGTLGGTEAFF

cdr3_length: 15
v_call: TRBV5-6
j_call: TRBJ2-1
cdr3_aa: CASRYLAGAYNEQFF

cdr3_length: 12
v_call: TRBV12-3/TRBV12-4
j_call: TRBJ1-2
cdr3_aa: CASSHGTWGYTF

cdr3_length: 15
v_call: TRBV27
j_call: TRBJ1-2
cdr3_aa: CASSLSRALNYGYTF

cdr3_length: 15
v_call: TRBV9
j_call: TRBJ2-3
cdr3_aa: CASSITGGWADTQYF

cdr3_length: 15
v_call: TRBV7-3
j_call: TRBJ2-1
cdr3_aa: CASSLTRNSYNEQFF

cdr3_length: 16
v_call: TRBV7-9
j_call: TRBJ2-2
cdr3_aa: CASSAGAGENTGELFF

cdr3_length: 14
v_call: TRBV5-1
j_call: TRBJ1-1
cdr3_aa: CASSLGPGNTEAFF